These 27 T cell receptor beta chains were all obtained from the same sample, sequenced in a study of cytomegalovirus exposure and HLA in healthy donors. Vbeta (60) and Jbeta (13) primers were used in the PCR. Libraries were prepared by immunoSEQ multiplex PCR; TCRdb keeps only in-frame clonotypes and omits some of them. The sample carries some 65,000 clones, roughly 77% recorded once. Sequencing was done on a sample of PBMCs. The receptors come from a woman aged 40-49 years in good health and CMV-seropositive.

This clone appeared a few times. The DNA for the CDR3 is TGTGCCAGCAGCTTGGGGTTCGGTGTCAATGAGCAGTTCTTC. This codes for CASSLGFGVNEQFF. The chain couples TRBV5-6 to TRBJ2-1; no clear D. The CDR3 has 14 amino acids. Per germline, CDR1 SGHDT and CDR2 YYEEEE. The ends were cut back, 0 bases at V and 6 bases at J, with 10 bases in the middle.

Turning to this clone: The junction and the germline gene differ at one end; a read error may be behind it. This sequence joins TRBV7-9 and TRBJ1-1; 10 positions agree with TRBD1. Per the germline V gene, CDR1 is SEHNR and CDR2 is FQNEAQ (reference sequence). CDR3 length: 15 residues. The CDR3 sequence: CSSSPRQGATTEAFF. In DNA form, the CDR3 reads TGTTCCAGCAGCCCCCGACAGGGGGCGACGACTGAAGCTTTCTTT. The whole variable domain, filled in from reference TRBV7-9 and TRBJ1-1, reads DTGVSQNPRHKITKRGQNVTFRCDPISEHNRLYWYRQTLGQGPEFLTYFQNEAQLEKSRLLSDRFSAERPKGSFSTLEIQRTEQGDSAMYLCSSSPRQGATTEAFFGQGTRLTVV.

The CDR3 reads CASTPVQGPPNEQYF. The CDR3 nucleotides are TGTGCCAGCACCCCCGTTCAGGGCCCCCCTAACGAGCAGTACTTC. The V gene is TRBV6-6, the J gene TRBJ2-7; maybe TRBD1 (5 bases). Germline CDR1 and CDR2: MNHNY and SVGAGI (reference sequence). The V end was cut by 7 bases, the J end by 5 bases, with 21 bases between. The CDR3 has 15 residues.

The chain combines TRBV2 with TRBJ2-3, with 10 bases identical to TRBD2. Germline V CDR1 and CDR2: SNHLY, FYNNEI. This CDR3 contains 17 residues. The V segment lost 2 bases and the J segment 7 bases; nucleotides outside the gene matches: 12. CDR3: CASSESRSGGAENTQYF. CDR3 bases: TGTGCCAGCAGTGAAAGTAGGAGCGGGGGGGCGGAAAATACGCAGTATTTT.

The V gene is TRBV7-3, the J gene TRBJ2-7; 7 positions match TRBD1. CDR1 and CDR2 (germline): SGHTA, FQGTGA. The trim removed 1 base at V and 3 bases at J, leaving 6 bases unmatched. This CDR3 spans 15 amino acids. The DNA of the CDR3 is TGTGCCAGCAGCTTAATGCTGGGACAGAGCTACGAGCAGTACTTC. It is translated as CASSLMLGQSYEQYF.

CDR3 protein: CSVDGGPGTEAFF. The DNA for the CDR3 is TGCAGCGTTGACGGGGGGCCGGGTACTGAAGCTTTCTTT. The V and J genes are TRBV29-1 and TRBJ1-1, with D maybe TRBD1 (6 bases). V lost 3 bases and J 5 bases, leaving 13 bases between the germline ends. The CDR3 extends over 13 amino acids. CDR1 is SQVTM and CDR2 is ANQGSEA in the germline V gene. Looking up the rest from reference TRBV29-1 and TRBJ1-1 gives the full variable domain: SAVISQKPSRDICQRGTSLTIQCQVDSQVTMMFWYRQQPGQSLTLIATANQGSEATYESGFVIDKFPISRPNLTFSTLTVSNMSPEDSSIYLCSVDGGPGTEAFFGQGTRLTVV.

V and J are TRBV27 and TRBJ2-7; a possible D gene is TRBD1 (6 bases). V lost 3 bases, J lost 7 bases, and 22 bases lay in between. There are 16 residues in the CDR3. Germline loops: CDR1 MNHEY, CDR2 SMNVEV (reference sequence). The chain's CDR3 is CASSFAGTPLQGEQYF. The CDR3 DNA reads as TGTGCCAGCAGTTTCGCCGGGACACCTCTCCAAGGGGAGCAGTACTTC.

V usage is TRBV29-1 and J usage is TRBJ2-7; weak D call: TRBD1 (6 bases). Per the germline V gene, CDR1 is SQVTM and CDR2 is ANQGSEA. V was trimmed by 3 bases and J by 0 bases, leaving 9 bases between them. The CDR3 contains 13 residues. CDR3 protein: CSVEDSVSYEQYF. The DNA for the CDR3 is TGCAGCGTTGAGGACAGCGTCTCCTACGAGCAGTACTTC.

The V gene is TRBV5-6, the J gene TRBJ2-7, with 7 bases lining up with TRBD1. The junction had 9 bases not matched to a gene; V was cut back by 4 bases and J by 2 bases. This CDR3 has 15 amino acids. From germline, CDR1 is SGHDT and CDR2 YYEEEE. Here the CDR3 DNA reads TGTGCCAGCAGCAATATCTACAGGGGACCCTACGAGCAGTACTTC. Translation gives CASSNIYRGPYEQYF.

The chain employs TRBV5-1 and TRBJ1-1; possible D gene TRBD1, 6 bases. V was shortened by 2 bases and J by 4 bases, with 12 bases between the two germline ends. This CDR3 contains 14 residues. CDR1 and CDR2 from the germline V gene are SGHRS and YFSETQ. The CDR3: CASSFGDRSTEAFF. The CDR3 bases are TGCGCCAGCAGCTTTGGAGACAGGTCCACTGAAGCTTTCTTT.

The CDR3 nucleotides read TGTGCCAGCAGCTCGGACAGGGGCAATGAGCAGTTCTTC. This gives the protein CASSSDRGNEQFF. V is TRBV7-7 and J is TRBJ2-1; 9 positions agree with TRBD1. J lost 6 bases, V lost 4 bases, and 1 base had no gene match. The CDR3 sequence is 13 residues long. From germline, CDR1 is SSHAT and CDR2 FNYEAQ (reference sequence).

This sequence joins TRBV13 and TRBJ1-1; maybe TRBD1 (6 bases). Trimming shortened V by 6 bases and J by 4 bases, and 24 bases separated the two germline ends. CDR3 size: 17 residues. Germline values: CDR1 PRHDT, CDR2 FYEKMQ (reference sequence). The CDR3 sequence: CASSYATGSGVGTEAFF. The CDR3 bases are TGTGCCAGCAGTTACGCTACAGGGTCAGGGGTTGGCACTGAAGCTTTCTTT.

V gene TRBV10-3 combines with J gene TRBJ2-7; D gene unclear. The CDR3 is 11 residues long. With 3 bases removed from V and 4 bases from J, the gap between germline ends came to 4 bases. Germline values: CDR1 ENHRY, CDR2 SYGVKD. This CDR3 reads CAISERYEQYF. The CDR3 DNA reads as TGTGCCATCAGTGAACGGTACGAGCAGTACTTC.

The V and J genes are TRBV18 and TRBJ2-2, with TRBD1 identical over 8 bases. Trimming at V came to 4 bases and at J to 1 base, leaving 2 bases not matched to a gene. CDR1 is KGHSH and CDR2 is LQKENI in the germline V gene. CDR3 size: 15 residues. The CDR3 sequence: CASSLGQGNTGELFF. In DNA form, the CDR3 reads TGTGCCAGCTCACTCGGACAGGGGAACACCGGGGAGCTGTTTTTT.

The chain couples TRBV7-6 to TRBJ2-7; 9 positions match TRBD2. The length of the CDR3 is 11 residues. Trimming cost V 4 bases and J 9 bases; bases outside gene matches: 1. CDR1 SGHVS and CDR2 FNYEAQ come from the germline V gene. The CDR3 DNA follows: TGTGCCAGCAGCTCGACTAGCGGGCAGTACTTC. This gives the protein CASSSTSGQYF.

The chain is built from TRBV5-1 and TRBJ1-3, with D possibly matching TRBD1 (6 bases). The CDR3 loop spans 14 amino acids. The V end was cut by 3 bases, the J end by 4 bases, with 11 bases between. The germline gives CDR1 SGHRS, CDR2 YFSETQ. The CDR3 coding sequence is TGCGCCAGCAGCTCAGATGACAGGGGAAACACCATATATTTT. As protein: CASSSDDRGNTIYF.

This clone has more than one count but fewer than ten. This sequence joins TRBV6-1 and TRBJ2-7; D uncertain. This CDR3 has 12 residues. Trimming took 7 bases from V and 6 from J, leaving 13 bases between them. Germline-derived CDR1 and CDR2 are MNHNS and SASEGT. The CDR3, as DNA: TGTGCCAGCACACCTCGGGTAGGCGAGCAGTACTTC. Translated, it gives CASTPRVGEQYF.

V gene TRBV7-9 combines with J gene TRBJ1-2, with a tentative D call TRBD1 (5 bases). The CDR3 is 15 amino acids. Deletions cut 1 base from V and 1 base from J, with 10 bases between. The germline V gene encodes CDR1 SEHNR and CDR2 FQNEAQ (reference sequence). CDR3: CASSLVSGGNYGYTF. The CDR3 DNA sequence: TGTGCCAGCAGCTTAGTATCGGGGGGTAACTATGGCTACACCTTC.

CDR3 bases: TGTGCCAGCACCCCGACGGGACAGGGGAATGAGCAGTTCTTC. Translation: CASTPTGQGNEQFF. This chain links TRBV6-5 with TRBJ2-1; 10 nucleotides match TRBD1. This CDR3 region has 14 residues. Germline CDR1 is MNHEY and CDR2 is SVGAGI. Trimming took 7 bases from V and 7 from J; bases not matched to a gene: 7.

The sample holds one count of this clone. V usage is TRBV5-4 and J usage is TRBJ2-5; 8 nucleotides align to TRBD2. CDR3 length: 16 amino acids. Germline V gene sequence: CDR1 SGHNT, CDR2 YYREEE (reference sequence). V shed 5 bases, J shed 5 bases, and the junction held 14 bases outside the gene matches. Written as DNA, the CDR3 is TGTGCCAGCAGTAATCGGGGGGGCCCCCACGGGGAGACCCAGTACTTC. Translation gives CASSNRGGPHGETQYF.

The J gene is TRBJ2-1, the V gene TRBV14, with a possible D match to TRBD1 (6 bases). V shed 3 bases and J shed 4 bases, with 22 bases lying between them. This CDR3 contains 18 residues. Germline V gene lookup returns CDR1 SGHDN and CDR2 FVKESK. CDR3 sequence reads: CASSHPRRGGQRYNEQFF. CDR3 nucleotide sequence: TGTGCCAGCAGCCACCCTCGGAGAGGGGGACAAAGGTACAATGAGCAGTTCTTC.

The chain combines TRBV7-9 with TRBJ2-1, with D hard to call. The CDR3 contains 15 residues. In germline, CDR1 is SEHNR, CDR2 FQNEAQ (reference sequence). Trimming took 5 bases from V and 1 from J, leaving 12 bases between them. As DNA, the CDR3 is TGTGCCAGCAGCGCGAGGAGTATTTCCTACAATGAGCAGTTCTTC. Encoded protein: CASSARSISYNEQFF.

This clone was detected once. The rearrangement links TRBV11-3 to TRBJ2-2; the D is unclear. V was trimmed by 1 base and J by 0 bases, leaving 6 bases between them. Germline CDR1 SGHNT, CDR2 YENEEA. There are 15 residues in the CDR3. For the CDR3, the DNA is TGTGCCAGCAGCTTAGGTCCAGCGAACACCGGGGAGCTGTTTTTT. It yields the protein CASSLGPANTGELFF. Based on the CDR3 plus reference TRBV11-3 and TRBJ2-2, the full variable domain is EAGVVQSPRYKIIEKKQPVAFWCNPISGHNTLYWYLQNLGQGPELLIRYENEEAVDDSQLPKDRFSAERLKGVDSTLKIQPAELGDSAVYLCASSLGPANTGELFFGEGSRLTVL.

This clone was observed once. This chain links TRBV14 with TRBJ2-1, with 8 bases fitting TRBD2. Germline CDR1 and CDR2: SGHDN and FVKESK. J gave up 7 bases and V 5 bases, and 19 bases lay outside the gene matches. The CDR3 is 18 amino acids. CDR3: CASSSRGGISGEGNEQFF. The DNA for the CDR3 is TGTGCCAGCAGCTCGCGGGGAGGTATTAGCGGGGAAGGAAATGAGCAGTTCTTC.

The chain links TRBV5-4 to TRBJ2-1; TRBD2 might be the D (7 bases). Germline V gives CDR1 SGHNT, CDR2 YYREEE (reference sequence). Trimming took 0 bases from V and 0 from J, leaving 19 bases between them. CDR3 size: 19 residues. The CDR3 here is CASSLGVGGGLSSYNEQFF. The CDR3 DNA reads as TGTGCCAGCAGCTTGGGGGTTGGCGGGGGCTTGAGCTCCTACAATGAGCAGTTCTTC. Full variable domain (missing parts from reference TRBV5-4 and TRBJ2-1): ETGVTQSPTHLIKTRGQQVTLRCSSQSGHNTVSWYQQALGQGPQFIFQYYREEENGRGNFPPRFSGLQFPNYSSELNVNALELDDSALYLCASSLGVGGGLSSYNEQFFGPGTRLTVL.

The chain joins TRBV6-5 to TRBJ2-7; D possibly corresponds to TRBD2 (6 bases). V was trimmed by 4 bases and J by 7 bases, leaving 11 bases between them. Germline V lookup: CDR1 MNHEY, CDR2 SVGAGI. The CDR3 is made up of 12 amino acids. The CDR3 reads CASSSRGLEQYF. DNA of the CDR3: TGTGCCAGCAGTTCCCGGGGGTTAGAGCAGTACTTC.

The gene calls are TRBV20-1 and TRBJ2-5, with D unclear. With the DNA end fitting TRBJ2-7 better, the J assignment may be wrong. From germline, CDR1 is DFQATT and CDR2 SNEGSKA (reference sequence). The CDR3 is made up of 11 amino acids. CDR3: CSARVQTEQYF. The DNA of the CDR3 is TGCAGTGCTAGGGTCCAAACCGAGCAGTACTTC.